The 2 T cell receptor beta chains below were found in one sample sequenced in a study of cytomegalovirus exposure and HLA in healthy donors. The PCR ran on 60 Vbeta and 13 Jbeta primers. Profiled with immunoSEQ multiplex PCR; TCRdb holds only in-frame clones, not every one. Seen here are around 200,000 clones, around 85% observed once, and the top ten hold under 3%. The specimen sequenced was PBMCs. These receptors all stem from a woman in her forties or fifties in good health and CMV-seronegative.

A single count supports this clone. This rearrangement joins TRBV19 to TRBJ1-5; TRBD1 matches 7 bases. The CDR3 loop spans 14 amino acids. V was pared by 6 bases and J by 4 bases, with 6 bases of the junction left unmatched. Germline V lookup: CDR1 LNHDA, CDR2 SQIVND (reference sequence). CDR3 coding DNA: TGTGCCAGTAGGGAAAACAGGGGAAATCAGCCCCAGCATTTT. This codes for CASRENRGNQPQHF.

Note on this clone: Different DNA sequences within this sample yield the same CDR3. This sequence joins TRBV28 and TRBJ2-5; the match to TRBD2 covers 7 bases. This CDR3 has 11 amino acids. Germline CDR1 MDHEN, CDR2 SYDVKM. The ends lost 6 bases at V and 5 bases at J; junction bases unmatched: 0. CDR3 protein: CASRGGETQYF. The CDR3 nucleotides are TGTGCCAGCAGGGGGGGGGAGACCCAGTACTTC.